One T cell receptor (beta chain) is described in this entry. Only in-frame clones appear in the TCRdb table, and some are missing; sequencing was by immunoSEQ multiplex PCR. The repertoire holds more than 300,000 clones, with approximately 88% as singletons. The entry originates in a study of blood T cell repertoires in COVID-19. Study-wide background: The cDNA or gDNA used as material had been derived from T cells, B-cell-depleted T cells, or PBMCs.

The V gene's germline CDR1 is MGHRA and CDR2 YSYEKL. Trimming at V came to 2 bases and at J to 4 bases, leaving 3 bases not matched to a gene. The CDR3 has 15 residues. The gene calls are TRBV4-1 and TRBJ2-3; TRBD1 agrees at 10 bases. The TCR sequence derives from a woman aged 25 to 39 with COVID-19, enrolled during active disease. The sequenced material came from peripheral blood. The CDR3 coding sequence is TGCGCCAGCAGCCAACCCGGACAGGGGGCAGATACGCAGTATTTT. It translates to CASSQPGQGADTQYF.